This passage covers 22 T cell receptor beta chains from one sample sequenced in a study of blood T cell repertoires in COVID-19 (dated by TCRdb to the early 2020s). Library method: the immunoSEQ multiplex PCR assay. The clones in this table, taken by TCRdb from immuneACCESS, are in-frame only. Not every clone is retained; where verified, under half of the shortfall comes from an unresolved V gene, and the cause of the rest is unknown. For this sample there are approximately 260,000 clones; approximately 88% appear just once. The top ten clones comprise approximately 10% of the sample. The specimen was peripheral blood. These TCRs come from a woman in her 70s with COVID-19, enrolled during active disease.

This clone was seen only once. This chain uses TRBV9 with TRBJ2-5, with 7 bases aligning to TRBD1. V gave up 4 bases and J gave up 4 bases; unmatched junction bases: 13. The CDR3 is 16 amino acids. Germline V gene sequence: CDR1 SGDLS, CDR2 YYNGEE. The CDR3 coding sequence is TGTGCCAGCAGCCCGAACCCACAGGGGACGGTAGAGACCCAGTACTTC. Its protein product is CASSPNPQGTVETQYF. The variable domain in full, completed from reference TRBV9 and TRBJ2-5, reads DSGVTQTPKHLITATGQRVTLRCSPRSGDLSVYWYQQSLDQGLQFLIQYYNGEERAKGNILERFSAQQFPDLHSELNLSSLELGDSALYFCASSPNPQGTVETQYFGPGTRLLVL.

The chain combines TRBV24-1 with TRBJ1-5; 8 bases match TRBD1. V lost 3 bases to trimming and J lost 5 bases; unmatched junction nucleotides: 8. This CDR3 has 16 amino acids. Germline V gene data show CDR1 as KGHDR and CDR2 as SFDVKD. The CDR3 sequence is CATSDPGQGSYQPQHF. In DNA, the CDR3 is TGTGCCACCAGTGATCCAGGACAGGGTAGTTATCAGCCCCAGCATTTT.

This clone was seen just once. The chain is built from TRBV28 and TRBJ1-2, with 9 positions matching TRBD1. Germline V gene lookup returns CDR1 MDHEN and CDR2 SYDVKM. The CDR3 totals 14 residues. Trimming cost V 7 bases and J 8 bases; bases outside gene matches: 11. The CDR3 loop is CASTRVGQGGGYTF. The CDR3 DNA reads TGTGCCAGCACCCGAGTGGGACAGGGCGGCGGCTACACCTTC.

The rearrangement uses TRBV3-1 (or the pseudogene TRBV3-2) and TRBJ1-1; D uncertain. From germline, CDR1 is LGHDT and CDR2 YNNKEL (reference sequence). Trimming removed 3 bases at V and 2 bases at J, with 7 bases between. CDR3 length equals 13 residues. CDR3 protein: CASSQTSNTEAFF. CDR3 DNA sequence: TGTGCCAGCAGCCAGACTAGTAACACTGAAGCTTTCTTT.

V is TRBV7-2 and J is TRBJ1-5; D might be TRBD1 (6 bases). The length of the CDR3 is 14 residues. The germline CDR1 and CDR2 sequences are SGHTA and FQGNSA. Trimming took 5 bases from V and 7 from J, leaving 15 bases between them. This CDR3 is CASSTKTGVQPQHF. In nucleotides, the CDR3 is TGTGCCAGCAGCACCAAGACAGGAGTGCAGCCCCAGCATTTT. Complete variable domain (other parts from reference TRBV7-2 and TRBJ1-5): GAGVSQSPSNKVTEKGKDVELRCDPISGHTALYWYRQSLGQGLEFLIYFQGNSAPDKSGLPSDRFSAERTGGSVSTLTIQRTQQEDSAVYLCASSTKTGVQPQHFGDGTRLSIL.

The rearrangement uses TRBV6-2 or TRBV6-3 and TRBJ1-1; 7 bases align to TRBD1. The CDR3 extends over 18 amino acids. With V trimmed by 0 bases and J by 7 bases, 17 bases remained unmatched. The germline CDR1 and CDR2 sequences are MNHEY and SVGEGT. CDR3 sequence: CASSYSRLWRGPRIEAFF. The CDR3 nucleotides are TGTGCCAGCAGTTACTCGAGACTGTGGAGGGGGCCGAGGATTGAAGCTTTCTTT.

This rearrangement joins TRBV9 to TRBJ2-7, with 8 bases aligning to TRBD1. Germline lookup yields CDR1 SGDLS and CDR2 YYNGEE. Trimming cost V 4 bases and J 3 bases; bases outside gene matches: 6. The CDR3 covers 14 residues. CDR3 DNA sequence: TGTGCCAGCAGCCGCGGACAGGGAGTCTACGAGCAGTACTTC. This gives the protein CASSRGQGVYEQYF.

The CDR3 region is CASSWGQGNTEAFF. The CDR3, as DNA: TGTGCCAGCAGCTGGGGACAGGGGAACACTGAAGCTTTCTTT. This chain links TRBV7-3 with TRBJ1-1; 9 bases map to TRBD1. Germline V gives CDR1 SGHTA, CDR2 FQGTGA. The junction had 1 base not matched to a gene; V was cut back by 4 bases and J by 1 base. The CDR3 is 14 amino acids.

This rearrangement joins TRBV9 to TRBJ1-6; 8 positions agree with TRBD1. CDR1 and CDR2 (germline): SGDLS, YYNGEE. V gave up 0 bases and J gave up 10 bases; unmatched junction bases: 9. This CDR3 has 16 amino acids. CDR3 nucleotides: TGTGCCAGCAGCGTAGGAGAGGACAGGGTACAATCACCCCTCCACTTT. Protein: CASSVGEDRVQSPLHF. Full variable domain (missing parts from reference TRBV9 and TRBJ1-6): DSGVTQTPKHLITATGQRVTLRCSPRSGDLSVYWYQQSLDQGLQFLIQYYNGEERAKGNILERFSAQQFPDLHSELNLSSLELGDSALYFCASSVGEDRVQSPLHFGNGTRLTVT.

This clone has a single count. The rearrangement joins TRBV19 to TRBJ2-7, with 12 bases that match TRBD1. Germline-derived CDR1 and CDR2 are LNHDA and SQIVND (reference sequence). With V trimmed by 3 bases and J by 5 bases, 5 bases remained unmatched. This CDR3 region has 15 residues. The CDR3 here is CASSMGQGARNEQYF. In nucleotides, the CDR3 is TGTGCCAGTAGTATGGGACAGGGGGCGAGGAACGAGCAGTACTTC.

This chain joins TRBV18 and TRBJ1-4, with D hard to call. From germline, CDR1 is KGHSH and CDR2 LQKENI. There are 13 residues in the CDR3. V lost 1 base and J lost 8, with 8 bases in between. The CDR3 DNA reads TGTGCCAGCTCACCACAGTCGAGGGAAAAACTGTTTTTT. It translates to CASSPQSREKLFF.

This chain links TRBV7-8 with TRBJ2-2, with 10 bases fitting TRBD2. CDR1 is SGHVS and CDR2 is FQNEAQ in the germline V gene. V gave up 8 bases and J gave up 1 base; unmatched junction bases: 1. The CDR3 is 14 residues long. CDR3 sequence: CASRLAGNTGELFF. The DNA of the CDR3 is TGTGCCAGCCGACTAGCGGGGAACACCGGGGAGCTGTTTTTT. The variable domain in full, completed from reference TRBV7-8 and TRBJ2-2, reads GAGVSQSPRYKVAKRGQDVALRCDPISGHVSLFWYQQALGQGPEFLTYFQNEAQLDKSGLPSDRFFAERPEGSVSTLKIQRTQQEDSAVYLCASRLAGNTGELFFGEGSRLTVL.

The rearrangement joins TRBV19 to TRBJ2-3; 7 nucleotides agree with TRBD2. Germline CDR1 and CDR2: LNHDA and SQIVND (reference sequence). Losses at the gene ends were 5 bases for V and 3 bases for J; bases not matched to a gene: 11. CDR3 length: 16 amino acids. The CDR3 nucleotides are TGTGCCAGTAGTCAACCCCGGGGGGAGTCGACAGATACGCAGTATTTT. It is translated as CASSQPRGESTDTQYF.

The chain has TRBV11-3 and TRBJ2-3, with 9 bases lining up with TRBD2. Germline loops: CDR1 SGHNT, CDR2 YENEEA. The trim removed 1 base at V and 1 base at J, leaving 3 bases unmatched. The length of the CDR3 is 16 residues. In DNA form, the CDR3 reads TGTGCCAGCAGCTTAGGCACTAGCGGGCGCACAGATACGCAGTATTTT. This codes for CASSLGTSGRTDTQYF.

The CDR3 reads CASSPPGAADTQYF. The CDR3 bases are TGTGCCAGCAGTCCCCCGGGAGCGGCAGATACGCAGTATTTT. The genes are TRBV28 and TRBJ2-3; perhaps TRBD2 as D (6 bases). Looked up from germline, CDR1 is MDHEN and CDR2 is SYDVKM. The CDR3 is 14 amino acids. V dropped 5 bases and J dropped 4 bases, with 13 bases sitting between them.

In its sample, this clone was seen once. The V call is TRBV2, the J call TRBJ1-2; 8 bases are a match to TRBD1. The CDR3 has 14 residues. Germline V gene sequence: CDR1 SNHLY, CDR2 FYNNEI. The V gene end was trimmed by 9 bases and the J gene end by 2 bases; junction bases not matched to a gene: 8. The CDR3 loop is CARGQGTSNYGYTF. For the CDR3, the DNA is TGTGCCAGAGGACAGGGTACCTCAAACTATGGCTACACCTTC. Together with reference TRBV2 and TRBJ1-2, the CDR3 gives the full variable domain: EPEVTQTPSHQVTQMGQEVILRCVPISNHLYFYWYRQILGQKVEFLVSFYNNEISEKSEIFDDQFSVERPDGSNFTLKIRSTKLEDSAMYFCARGQGTSNYGYTFGSGTRLTVV.

The rearrangement joins TRBV6-5 to TRBJ1-1; tentatively, D is TRBD1 (6 bases). There are 16 residues in the CDR3. CDR1 and CDR2 from the germline V gene are MNHEY and SVGAGI. V was shortened by 1 base and J by 4 bases, with 16 bases between the two germline ends. CDR3 coding DNA: TGTGCCAGCAGTTACTTTTCCCCAGGGGAGGGCACTGAAGCTTTCTTT. This sequence encodes CASSYFSPGEGTEAFF.

This sequence joins TRBV4-1 and TRBJ1-2, with 7 nucleotides matching TRBD1. The germline CDR1 and CDR2 sequences are MGHRA and YSYEKL. Losses at the gene ends were 4 bases for V and 8 bases for J; bases not matched to a gene: 7. This CDR3 is built from 13 residues. This CDR3 is CASSPDRRRGYTF. In DNA form, the CDR3 reads TGCGCCAGCAGCCCGGACAGGCGGAGGGGCTACACCTTC.

This clone occurred a few times. This rearrangement joins TRBV28 to TRBJ1-1; D is perhaps TRBD1 (6 bases). Germline CDR1 and CDR2: MDHEN and SYDVKM. V lost 5 bases and J lost 6, with 16 bases in between. CDR3 length: 14 residues. CDR3 in amino acids: CASSLGGGVAEAFF. The CDR3 DNA sequence: TGTGCCAGCAGTCTAGGAGGGGGGGTTGCTGAAGCTTTCTTT.

The table lists this clone with a count of one. The DNA of the CDR3 is TGCGCCAGCAGCGGGGGACAGTCACTCTATAACTATGGCTACACCTTC. Its translation: CASSGGQSLYNYGYTF. The chain links TRBV5-1 to TRBJ1-2, with 7 bases matching TRBD1. Germline V gives CDR1 SGHRS, CDR2 YFSETQ. The trim removed 4 bases at V and 1 base at J, leaving 10 bases unmatched. This CDR3 has 16 amino acids. Using reference TRBV5-1 and TRBJ1-2 for the parts outside the CDR3, the full variable domain is KAGVTQTPRYLIKTRGQQVTLSCSPISGHRSVSWYQQTPGQGLQFLFEYFSETQRNKGNFPGRFSGRQFSNSRSEMNVSTLELGDSALYLCASSGGQSLYNYGYTFGSGTRLTVV.

The chain recombines TRBV29-1 with TRBJ1-1, with no clear D. The CDR3 runs 12 residues. Germline V gene data show CDR1 as SQVTM and CDR2 as ANQGSEA. V dropped 7 bases and J dropped 3 bases, with 12 bases sitting between them. The CDR3, as DNA: TGCAGCGCTGAGGAGGTCTACACTGAAGCTTTCTTT. It specifies CSAEEVYTEAFF.

The gene calls are TRBV7-8 and TRBJ1-1; possible D gene TRBD1, 6 bases. V dropped 6 bases and J dropped 0 bases, with 8 bases sitting between them. Germline V CDR1 and CDR2: SGHVS, FQNEAQ. The CDR3 sequence is 13 residues long. The CDR3 DNA sequence: TGTGCCAGCAGACAGGGACTGAACACTGAAGCTTTCTTT. Translated: CASRQGLNTEAFF.